This record covers a single T cell receptor (beta chain). These data originate in a study of cytomegalovirus exposure and HLA in healthy donors. The CDR3 is 16 residues long. Germline assignment: CDR1 SGHDT and CDR2 YYEEEE. Trimming cost V 1 base and J 5 bases; bases outside gene matches: 6. The primer mix had 60 Vbeta and 13 Jbeta primers. Assay used: immunoSEQ multiplex PCR; TCRdb lists only in-frame clones, some missing. The data hold roughly 100,000 clones, with roughly 85% observed a single time. The sequenced sample was PBMCs. V usage is TRBV5-6 and J usage is TRBJ2-1; TRBD2 matches 10 bases. The clonotype was recovered from a man aged 35-49 years in good health and CMV-seronegative. The CDR3 region is CASSLFGSGGNNEQFF. CDR3 bases: TGTGCCAGCAGCTTGTTTGGTAGCGGGGGGAACAATGAGCAGTTCTTC.